Detailed here is one T cell receptor beta chain. Its antigen is currently unknown. This entry belongs to a study of CD8+CD57+ T cells in acquired aplastic anemia. Study context: When averaged, DNA from sorted CD4+ and CD8+ cells came to approximately 3.2 ug. Among healthy donors, CD4+ cells averaged about 10 million reads.

Study-wide results and caveats: Some 29 shared CD8+ CDR3s appeared highly expressed within patients' immunodominant clones. Patients did not significantly differ from controls in CD8+ Simpson's diversity.

Genomic DNA served as template for TCR beta VDJ and CDR3 profiling. MiXCR was run by TCRdb on the reads, yielding one entry per CDR3 protein. Of some 200,000 distinct CDR3 sequences listed, around 60% are singletons. The CDR3 runs to 13 residues. Germline V lookup: CDR1 LNHDA, CDR2 SQIVND (reference sequence). Trimming cost V 6 bases and J 5 bases, with 13 bases left between them. The gene calls are TRBV19 and TRBJ1-1; the D is unclear. The sequenced sample consisted of sorted CD4+, CD8+, or CD8+CD57+ T cells (not recorded which) from PBMCs. This TCR was recovered from a human donor in good health. The DNA for the CDR3 is TGTGCCAGTAGCCCGATCGGGAGGACTGAAGCTTTCTTT. Its translation is CASSPIGRTEAFF.